This T cell receptor beta chain derives from a study of blood T cell repertoires in COVID-19. Overall study: The United States, Italy and Spain were the sources of the acute and convalescent COVID-19 samples. The cDNA or gDNA used as material had been derived from T cells, B-cell-depleted T cells, or PBMCs.

Original handling: Amplified reference gene primers provided the basis for estimating nucleated cell counts. The assay was immunoSEQ multiplex PCR, and TCRdb's table has in-frame clones only and misses some. The V and J calls and clone size are taken from that table; D and trimming were inferred from the DNA. This sample has roughly 92,000 clones, with more than 75% found just once. This clone was observed a few times. The source is an elderly woman with acute or convalescent COVID-19. The sequenced material came from peripheral blood.

The CDR3 nucleotides read TGTGCCAGCAGCCGCCTGACTAGCGGAGAGGGTGGCACCACAGATACGCAGTATTTT. The encoded protein is CASSRLTSGEGGTTDTQYF. The V call is TRBV3-1 (or the pseudogene TRBV3-2), the J call TRBJ2-3; 9 nucleotides match TRBD2. Germline V lookup: CDR1 LGHDT, CDR2 YNNKEL (reference sequence). V lost 4 bases to trimming and J lost 2 bases; unmatched junction nucleotides: 16. The CDR3 is 19 residues long.